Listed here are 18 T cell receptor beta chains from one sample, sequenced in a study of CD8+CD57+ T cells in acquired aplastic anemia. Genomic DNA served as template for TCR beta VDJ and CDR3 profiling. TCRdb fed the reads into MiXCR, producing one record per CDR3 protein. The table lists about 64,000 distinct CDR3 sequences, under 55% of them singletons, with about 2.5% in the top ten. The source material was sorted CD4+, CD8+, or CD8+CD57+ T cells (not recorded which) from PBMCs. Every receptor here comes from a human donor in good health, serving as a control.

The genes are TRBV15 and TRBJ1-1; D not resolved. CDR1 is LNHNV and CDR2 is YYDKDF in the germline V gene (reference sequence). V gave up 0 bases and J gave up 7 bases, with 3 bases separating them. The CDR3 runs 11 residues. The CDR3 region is CATSREDEAFF. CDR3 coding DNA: TGTGCCACCAGCAGAGAAGATGAAGCTTTCTTT. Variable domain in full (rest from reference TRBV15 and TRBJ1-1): DAMVIQNPRYQVTQFGKPVTLSCSQTLNHNVMYWYQQKSSQAPKLLFHYYDKDFNNEADTPDNFQSRRPNTSFCFLDIRSPGLGDTAMYLCATSREDEAFFGQGTRLTVV.

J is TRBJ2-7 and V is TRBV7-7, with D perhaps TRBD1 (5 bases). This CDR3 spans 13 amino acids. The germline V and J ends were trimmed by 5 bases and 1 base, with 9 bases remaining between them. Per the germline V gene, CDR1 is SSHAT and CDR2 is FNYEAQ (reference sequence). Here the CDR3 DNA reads TGTGCCAGCAGCGTGGGGCCATCCTACGAGCAGTACTTC. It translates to CASSVGPSYEQYF.

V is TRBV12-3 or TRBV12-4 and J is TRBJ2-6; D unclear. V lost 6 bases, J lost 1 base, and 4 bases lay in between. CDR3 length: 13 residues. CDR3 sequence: CASRDSGANVLTF. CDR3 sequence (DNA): TGTGCCAGCAGAGATTCTGGGGCCAACGTCCTGACTTTC.

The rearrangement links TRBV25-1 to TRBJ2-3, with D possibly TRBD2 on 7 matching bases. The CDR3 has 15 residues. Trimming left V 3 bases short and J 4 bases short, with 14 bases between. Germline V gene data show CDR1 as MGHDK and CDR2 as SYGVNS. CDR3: CASSDRRGGADTQYF. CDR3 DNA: TGTGCCAGCAGTGATCGAAGGGGGGGAGCAGATACGCAGTATTTT.

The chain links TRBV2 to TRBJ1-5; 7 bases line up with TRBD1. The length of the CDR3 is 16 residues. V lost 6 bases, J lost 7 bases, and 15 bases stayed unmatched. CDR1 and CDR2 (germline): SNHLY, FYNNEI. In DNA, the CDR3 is TGTGCCAGCAGCCCTTCCCGGACAGGAAGTCAACAGCCCCAGCATTTT. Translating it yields CASSPSRTGSQQPQHF.

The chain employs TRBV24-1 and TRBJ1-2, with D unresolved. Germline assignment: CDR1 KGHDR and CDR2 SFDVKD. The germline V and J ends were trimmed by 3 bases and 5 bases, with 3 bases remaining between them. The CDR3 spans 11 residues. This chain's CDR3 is CATSDHYGYTF. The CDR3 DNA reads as TGTGCCACCAGTGATCATTATGGCTACACCTTC.

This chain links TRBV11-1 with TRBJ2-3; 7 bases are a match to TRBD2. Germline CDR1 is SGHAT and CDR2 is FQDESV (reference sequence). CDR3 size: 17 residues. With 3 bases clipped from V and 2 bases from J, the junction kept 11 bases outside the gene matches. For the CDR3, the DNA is TGTGCCAGCAGCTTGATCTCAGTGCGGGAGAACACAGATACGCAGTATTTT. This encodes CASSLISVRENTDTQYF.

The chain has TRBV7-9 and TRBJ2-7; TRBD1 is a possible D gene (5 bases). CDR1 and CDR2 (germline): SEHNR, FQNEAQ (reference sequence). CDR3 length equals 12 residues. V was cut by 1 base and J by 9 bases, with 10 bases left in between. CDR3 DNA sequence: TGTGCCAGCAGCTTAGTAGGGCAGGGGCAGTACTTC. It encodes CASSLVGQGQYF.

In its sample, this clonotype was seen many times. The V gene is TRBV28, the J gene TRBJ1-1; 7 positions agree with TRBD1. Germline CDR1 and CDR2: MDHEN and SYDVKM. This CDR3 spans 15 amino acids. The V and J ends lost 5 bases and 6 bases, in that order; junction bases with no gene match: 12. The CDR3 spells CASSRGDSLEAEAFF. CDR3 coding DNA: TGTGCCAGCAGTCGTGGGGACAGCCTGGAGGCTGAAGCTTTCTTT.

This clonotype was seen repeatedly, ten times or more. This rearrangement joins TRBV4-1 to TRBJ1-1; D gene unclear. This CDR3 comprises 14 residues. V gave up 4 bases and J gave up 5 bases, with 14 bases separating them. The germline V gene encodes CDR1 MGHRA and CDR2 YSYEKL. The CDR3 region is CASSPPGVGTEAFF. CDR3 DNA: TGCGCCAGCAGCCCGCCCGGGGTTGGGACTGAAGCTTTCTTT.

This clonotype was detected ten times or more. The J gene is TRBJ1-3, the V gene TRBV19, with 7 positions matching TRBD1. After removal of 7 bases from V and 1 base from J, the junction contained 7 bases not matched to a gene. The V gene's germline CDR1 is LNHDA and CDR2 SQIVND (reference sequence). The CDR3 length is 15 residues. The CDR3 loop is CASTTGPNSGNTIYF. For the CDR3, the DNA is TGTGCCAGTACGACAGGGCCAAATTCTGGAAACACCATATATTTT.

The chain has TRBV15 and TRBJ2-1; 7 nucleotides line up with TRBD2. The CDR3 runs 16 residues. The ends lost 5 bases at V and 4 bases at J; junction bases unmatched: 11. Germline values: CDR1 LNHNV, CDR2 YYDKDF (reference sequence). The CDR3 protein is CATSVSPGLLYNEQFF. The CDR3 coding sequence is TGTGCCACCAGCGTATCGCCGGGACTACTATACAATGAGCAGTTCTTC.

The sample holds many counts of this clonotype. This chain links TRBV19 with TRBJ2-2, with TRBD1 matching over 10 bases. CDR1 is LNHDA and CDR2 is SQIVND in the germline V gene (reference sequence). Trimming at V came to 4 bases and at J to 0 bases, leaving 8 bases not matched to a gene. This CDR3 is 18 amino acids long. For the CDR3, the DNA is TGTGCCAGTAGTAGCCGGGACAGGGGCTTGGCGAACACCGGGGAGCTGTTTTTT. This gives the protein CASSSRDRGLANTGELFF. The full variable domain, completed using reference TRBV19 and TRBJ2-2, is DGGITQSPKYLFRKEGQNVTLSCEQNLNHDAMYWYRQDPGQGLRLIYYSQIVNDFQKGDIAEGYSVSREKKESFPLTVTSAQKNPTAFYLCASSSRDRGLANTGELFFGEGSRLTVL.

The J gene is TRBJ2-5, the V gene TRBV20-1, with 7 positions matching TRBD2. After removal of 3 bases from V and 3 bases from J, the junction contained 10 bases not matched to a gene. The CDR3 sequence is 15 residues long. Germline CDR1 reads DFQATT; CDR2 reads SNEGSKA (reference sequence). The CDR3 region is CSARNGAGREETQYF. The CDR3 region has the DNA TGCAGTGCTAGGAACGGCGCAGGGAGGGAAGAGACCCAGTACTTC.

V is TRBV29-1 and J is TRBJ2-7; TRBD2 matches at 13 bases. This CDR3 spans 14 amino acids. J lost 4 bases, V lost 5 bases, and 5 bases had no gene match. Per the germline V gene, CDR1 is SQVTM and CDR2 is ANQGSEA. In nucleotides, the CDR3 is TGCAGCGTTACCCAGACTAGCGGGAGGTACGAGCAGTACTTC. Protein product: CSVTQTSGRYEQYF.

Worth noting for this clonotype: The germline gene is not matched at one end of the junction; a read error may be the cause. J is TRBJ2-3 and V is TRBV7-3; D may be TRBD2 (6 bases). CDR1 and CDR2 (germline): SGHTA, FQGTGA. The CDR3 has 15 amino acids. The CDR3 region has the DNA TGTGCCAGCAGCTCGGGACTTCCTGGCACAGATACACAGTATTTT. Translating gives CASSSGLPGTDTQYF.

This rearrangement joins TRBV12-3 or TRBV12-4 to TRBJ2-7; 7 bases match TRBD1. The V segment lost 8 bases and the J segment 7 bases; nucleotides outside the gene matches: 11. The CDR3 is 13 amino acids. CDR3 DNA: TGTGCCAGCTCACTAGACAGGGCTCGGGAGCAGTACTTC. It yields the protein CASSLDRAREQYF.

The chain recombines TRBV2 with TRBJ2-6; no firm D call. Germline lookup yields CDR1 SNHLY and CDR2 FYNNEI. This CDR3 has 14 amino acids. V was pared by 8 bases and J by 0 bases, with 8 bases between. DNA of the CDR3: TGTGCCAGCCATGGAAGCTCTGGGGCCAACGTCCTGACTTTC. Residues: CASHGSSGANVLTF. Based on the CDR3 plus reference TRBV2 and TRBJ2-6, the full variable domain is EPEVTQTPSHQVTQMGQEVILRCVPISNHLYFYWYRQILGQKVEFLVSFYNNEISEKSEIFDDQFSVERPDGSNFTLKIRSTKLEDSAMYFCASHGSSGANVLTFGAGSRLTVL.